This TCR beta chain was retrieved from a study of blood T cell repertoires in COVID-19. Measured with immunoSEQ multiplex PCR; TCRdb has only the in-frame clones, and not every one. The table lists about 35,000 clones, approximately 80% of them singletons. Germline CDR1 reads LNHDA; CDR2 reads SQIVND (reference sequence). This CDR3 is 14 amino acids long. The J segment lost 9 bases and the V segment lost 4 bases, leaving 6 bases of the junction unmatched. This sequence originates from a man between 60 and 70 years old in a cohort sampled during active COVID-19. V and J are TRBV19 and TRBJ2-1; TRBD2 aligns across 10 bases. Sequences were obtained from peripheral blood. The CDR3 sequence: CASSTRTSGSEQFF. For the CDR3, the DNA is TGTGCCAGTAGTACTAGGACTAGCGGTAGTGAGCAGTTCTTC. Combining the CDR3 with reference TRBV19 and TRBJ2-1 gives the whole variable domain DGGITQSPKYLFRKEGQNVTLSCEQNLNHDAMYWYRQDPGQGLRLIYYSQIVNDFQKGDIAEGYSVSREKKESFPLTVTSAQKNPTAFYLCASSTRTSGSEQFFGPGTRLTVL.